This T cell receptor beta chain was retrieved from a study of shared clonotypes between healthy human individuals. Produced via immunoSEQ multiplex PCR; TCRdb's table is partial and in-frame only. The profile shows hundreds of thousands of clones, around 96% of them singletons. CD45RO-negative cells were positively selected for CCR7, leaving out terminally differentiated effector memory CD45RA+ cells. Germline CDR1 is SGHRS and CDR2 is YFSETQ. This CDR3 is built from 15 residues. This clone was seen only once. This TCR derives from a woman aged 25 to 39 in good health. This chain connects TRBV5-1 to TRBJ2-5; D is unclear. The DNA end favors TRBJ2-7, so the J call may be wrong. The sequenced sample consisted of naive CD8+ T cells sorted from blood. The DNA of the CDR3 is TGCGCCAGCAGCTTGGTTGGTCTCAGAGACTACGAGCAGTACTTC. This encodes CASSLVGLRDYEQYF.